The source of this T cell receptor (beta chain) is a study of cytomegalovirus exposure and HLA in healthy donors. As for this clone: Its antigen is unknown.

Clones were sequenced by immunoSEQ multiplex PCR, and TCRdb holds only the in-frame ones, with some missing. Of 55,000 to 65,000 clones listed, approximately 90% are singletons. Germline values: CDR1 MNHEY, CDR2 SMNVEV (reference sequence). J gave up 4 bases and V 6 bases, and 5 bases lay outside the gene matches. This CDR3 contains 15 residues. Notes on the study in general: Accounts indicate the classifier identified cytomegalovirus status with strong specificity and sensitivity. The tendency of first-cohort TCR clusters to co-occur in the 120 or so validation repertoires was the finding of a later analysis.

This sequence originates from a man in his late teens or twenties in good health and CMV-seronegative. The material sequenced was PBMCs. This chain links TRBV27 with TRBJ2-1, with TRBD2 matching over 11 bases. CDR3 in amino acids: CASRPTSGRYNEQFF. The DNA for the CDR3 is TGTGCCAGCAGGCCAACTAGCGGGAGATACAATGAGCAGTTCTTC.